This T cell receptor beta chain was identified during a study of CD8+ T cells in alopecia areata. The wider study: Tofacitinib ran 6 to 18 months, followed by 6 months off drug. Study-wide points: Clonality was higher in lesional than normal scalp, especially in alopecia totalis/universalis.

Treatment described: oral pan-JAK inhibitor, 5-10 mg twice daily. A remark on this clone: Its antigen is undetermined.

RNA was isolated and reverse transcribed to cDNA, the sequencing template. Libraries were prepared by immunoSEQ multiplex PCR; TCRdb keeps only in-frame clonotypes and omits some of them. The table includes about 250,000 clones, 60% detected once. CDR3 length equals 15 residues. Losses at the gene ends were 6 bases for V and 0 bases for J; bases not matched to a gene: 7. Germline V lookup: CDR1 SNHLY, CDR2 FYNNEI. The rearrangement uses TRBV2 and TRBJ2-7, with TRBD1 matching over 8 bases. The starting material was CD4+ T cells sorted from blood, obtained around week 52, from a patient treated with tofacitinib. This sequence was found in a human donor with alopecia areata. The CDR3 DNA sequence: TGTGCCAGCAGGGCCGGGACAGGAGACTCCTACGAGCAGTACTTC. Its protein is CASRAGTGDSYEQYF.